This TCR beta chain derives from a study of T cell changes during pregnancy in multiple sclerosis. Sequenced by immunoSEQ multiplex PCR; TCRdb stores in-frame clones only, minus some. The top ten clones hold approximately 1.5% of a sample with around 110,000 clones, approximately 90% of them seen once. CDR1 SGHAT and CDR2 FQNNGV come from the germline V gene. This CDR3 contains 14 residues. V lost 3 bases and J 6 bases, leaving 15 bases between the germline ends. This TCR derives from a female donor with multiple sclerosis, enrolled in a pregnancy study. V is TRBV11-2 and J is TRBJ2-7; D may be TRBD1 (5 bases). The sample was peripheral blood, taken in the third trimester of pregnancy. The CDR3 loop reads CASSLGYLGVEQYF. The CDR3 DNA reads TGTGCCAGCAGCTTGGGTTACCTAGGGGTCGAGCAGTACTTC. The whole variable domain, remainder taken from reference TRBV11-2 and TRBJ2-7, is EAGVAQSPRYKIIEKRQSVAFWCNPISGHATLYWYQQILGQGPKLLIQFQNNGVVDDSQLPKDRFSAERLKGVDSTLKIQPAKLEDSAVYLCASSLGYLGVEQYFGPGTRLTVT.